By sample share, the clone carrying this T cell receptor beta chain is medium-sized. Antigen: not known. This entry belongs to a study of T cells in tumors after PD-1 blockade. General observations from the study: Among squamous cell carcinoma expanded CD8+ clones, 40% to 60% of exhausted ones versus 29% of others were novel.

Libraries were prepared by immunoSEQ multiplex PCR; TCRdb keeps only in-frame clonotypes and omits some of them. The table records thousands of clones, around 62% of them present only once. The V gene's germline CDR1 is SGHRS and CDR2 YFSETQ. V was pared by 0 bases and J by 0 bases, with 15 bases of the junction left unmatched. The CDR3 is made up of 20 amino acids. The V call is TRBV5-1, the J call TRBJ1-1; 9 bases map to TRBD1. The sequenced sample was tumor tissue, obtained after anti-PD-1 treatment. This receptor was taken from a human donor with cutaneous squamous cell carcinoma. The CDR3 loop reads CASSLAGNLQQGALNTEAFF. CDR3 coding DNA: TGCGCCAGCAGCTTGGCCGGTAACTTACAACAGGGGGCACTGAACACTGAAGCTTTCTTT.